This entry concerns a single TCR beta chain. It lacks a known antigen. Base qualities are missing; no much larger clone stands one base away. Looking up the germline V gene yields CDR1 SQVTM and CDR2 ANQGSEA. Trimming takes 6 bases off V and 6 bases off J; junction bases not matched to a gene: 7. The CDR3 holds 12 amino acids from the cysteine to the phenylalanine. Solely the CDR3 DNA is kept, with 36 bases framed from the first base. In Seattle, one collaborating source enrolled patients while the infection was active and tracked those patients longitudinally over the course of disease. The collaborating institutions used their own protocols to collect whole blood in K2EDTA tubes. For TCRbeta analysis, collaborator samples were shipped as frozen whole blood, as isolated PBMCs, or as DNA extracted from either sample type. This specimen belongs to a study of blood T cell repertoires in COVID-19 (dated by TCRdb to about 2020). With regard to the full study: Collaborator samples came from the United States, Italy and Spain and covered acute and convalescent phases of COVID-19. The material from the prospective study consisted of cDNA or gDNA derived from T cells, B-cell-depleted T cells, or PBMCs. The dataset comprised deeply sampled blood TCRbeta repertoires from subjects exposed to, actively infected with, or recovered from COVID-19. The repertoires were made available in a free public database intended to serve as a resource for research on the immune response to SARS-CoV-2. The samples were drawn from the first 160 participants of the ongoing ImmuneRACE study and from 1,254 subjects provided by 6 global collaborators. Sample metadata almost always included a de-identified subject ID, COVID-19 status, age in years and sex. Where available, HLA class I and class II types were obtained from metadata supplied by the sample provider rather than from assay-based typing.

Here is what the overall study found, with its caveats: Clinical and demographic metadata were provided uncurated, with the amount varying by source and participant.

TCRbeta CDR3 regions were amplified from genomic DNA by means of the immunoSEQ Assay, a bias-controlled multiplex PCR. On the authors' methods: The number of nucleated cells in each sample was estimated from the amplification of reference gene primers within the assay. To quantify the absolute abundance of each unique TCRbeta CDR3 rearrangement, sequence reads were collapsed and filtered. Productive Simpson clonality was computed per sample as the square root of Simpson's diversity index over productive rearrangements. Not all clones reach the TCRdb copy of this immuneACCESS table, which keeps in-frame sequences only. Checked studies attribute under half of the gap to unresolved V genes and leave the rest unexplained. V and J calls and clone size come straight from that table; D and trimming were deduced from the DNA. Across this sample there are approximately 180,000 clones, with roughly 80% seen only once. 12% of the sample goes to the ten largest clones.

The chain was built from TRBV29-1 and TRBJ1-1, with 7 bases matching TRBD1. Sequencing was performed on peripheral blood. The clonotype was recovered from an elderly woman with COVID-19, enrolled during active disease. The nucleotide sequence is TGCAGCGTCCTAAGGGGGCTCCCTGAAGCTTTCTTT. Its product reads: CSVLRGLPEAFF.